This section outlines one T cell receptor (beta chain) sequence together with its context. Its target is unknown. These data come from a study of regulatory T cells in long-lasting Graves disease. Overall study results and limits: Lower TCR diversity was seen in persistent Graves' patients than in newly diagnosed ones. The study found persistent patients shared more public clonotypes (roughly 3,000) than new patients (over 850).

Regarding time point: newly diagnosed GD, antithyroid drugs for less than 3 months. Extracted RNA from PBMCs served as the source of the TCR library. The length of the CDR3 is 13 residues. Germline CDR1 and CDR2: KGHDR and SFDVKD. V shed 4 bases and J 10 bases; nucleotides not matched to a gene: 5. Construction of TCR beta libraries relied on iRepertoire HTBI primers and on Arm-PCR targeting CDR3 regions. TCRdb re-called the multiplex PCR reads with MiXCR, one entry per CDR3 protein. The profile covers about 620,000 distinct CDR3 sequences, with under 20% appearing a single time and under 20% taken by the ten largest. This sample also appeared in a second study, on T cells in Graves' hyperthyroidism and ophthalmopathy. That work states: For Graves' hyperthyroidism to be stable, ophthalmopathy could not progress within 18 months.

The receptor was isolated from a woman aged 25 to 45 with Graves disease. The sample consisted of peripheral blood mononuclear cells (PBMCs), taken at new diagnosis, from a patient treated with antithyroid drugs. The chain combines TRBV24-1 with TRBJ2-1, with TRBD2 matching 8 bases. In nucleotides, the CDR3 is TGTGCCACCAGTGAATCCGTAGCGGGGGAGCAGTTCTTC. Translated, it gives CATSESVAGEQFF.